Listed here is a single T cell receptor beta chain. Its specificity is not known. Deletions cut 6 bases from V and 1 base from J, with 13 bases between. The CDR3 loop spans 15 amino acids. Germline CDR1 is MNHEY and CDR2 is SMNVEV (reference sequence). This record belongs to a study of beta chain features in type 1 diabetes. Reverse transcription of all isolated RNA meant that expressed TCRB transcripts were sequenced. Libraries were prepared by immunoSEQ multiplex PCR; TCRdb keeps only in-frame clonotypes and omits some of them. In the table there are roughly 240,000 clones, roughly two thirds of which are singletons. Sorting based on CD45RO/CCR7/CD25/CD127/CD95/CD27 separated CD4+ naive, central memory, regulatory and stem cell-like memory cells. Purity (above 98%) was reached by all sorted populations. The study's findings and limits: More deletions and fewer insertions at VDJ junctions were found in patients with type 1 diabetes. Patients showed naive, central memory and Treg TCRB repertoires that appeared more similar than those of healthy donors.

This chain connects TRBV27 to TRBJ1-5; weak D call: TRBD1 (5 bases). This clonotype was sampled from a man aged 25 to 40 in good health. The sample was naive CD4+ T cells from blood. CDR3 residues: CASSPQGSSNQPQHF. CDR3 sequence (DNA): TGTGCCAGCAGCCCTCAGGGTTCGAGCAATCAGCCCCAGCATTTT.